A selection of T cell receptor beta chains follows, all from one sample in a study of siplizumab effects on memory and regulatory T cells. The table came from immunoSEQ multiplex PCR; TCRdb's copy has only in-frame clones and leaves some out. Altogether tens of thousands of clones are present, 80% to 90% being singletons, with the ten largest covering approximately 1.5%. Sequencing was performed on Tregs sorted from blood. The source is a human donor in good health. The conserved cysteine and the conserved F or W are not part of the CDR3 here. Fields, in order: CDR3 protein, J gene, V gene.

CDR3: AISDGAGGQETQY
J: TRBJ2-5
V: TRBV10-3

CDR3: SVEEGSGSPLH
J: TRBJ1-6
V: TRBV29-1

CDR3: ASSAGGTNTGELF
J: TRBJ2-2
V: TRBV5-6

CDR3: ASSSQFFDQPQH
J: TRBJ1-5
V: TRBV28

CDR3: ASSPTGQGYSPLH
J: TRBJ1-6
V: TRBV5-1

CDR3: ASTLYNEQF
J: TRBJ2-1
V: TRBV2

CDR3: ASSSMGSNEKLF
J: TRBJ1-4
V: TRBV19

CDR3: ASSYSYGDSYEQY
J: TRBJ2-7
V: TRBV6-6

CDR3: ASSLTPIGSGANVLT
J: TRBJ2-6
V: TRBV5-1

CDR3: ASTKTGPGSPLH
J: TRBJ1-6
V: TRBV5-4

CDR3: ASSPRVFSPSTDTQY
J: TRBJ2-3
V: TRBV18

CDR3: ASSFPGTTYEQY
J: TRBJ2-7
V: TRBV5-1

CDR3: ASSYPGQLSYEQY
J: TRBJ2-7
V: TRBV6-6

CDR3: ASSYNTGVGYT
J: TRBJ1-2
V: TRBV5-4

CDR3: ASSLVGSRVYNEQF
J: TRBJ2-1
V: TRBV5-6

CDR3: ASSQASNEKLF
J: TRBJ1-4
V: TRBV5-1

CDR3: ASSVATPTPGLSYEQY
J: TRBJ2-7
V: TRBV9

CDR3: SVYIQGGDGYT
J: TRBJ1-2
V: TRBV29-1

CDR3: ASSLGTASNQPQH
J: TRBJ1-5
V: TRBV18

CDR3: ASSLGDYFRYTDTQY
J: TRBJ2-3
V: TRBV7-2

CDR3: ASSDGQLGNQPQH
J: TRBJ1-5
V: TRBV6-6

CDR3: ASRVGGDSSYNEQF
J: TRBJ2-1
V: TRBV28

CDR3: ASSVLAGVQETQY
J: TRBJ2-5
V: TRBV9

CDR3: ASSPPGRGSEAF
J: TRBJ1-1
V: TRBV18

CDR3: ASSLEWEGLGYEQY
J: TRBJ2-7
V: TRBV5-5

CDR3: ASSRDRNTEAF
J: TRBJ1-1
V: TRBV18

CDR3: ARSFSGSNEKLF
J: TRBJ1-4
V: TRBV5-3